The 15 T cell receptor beta chains presented below share a single source sample, sequenced in a study of control samples from healthy donors and cancer patients. Assay: immunoSEQ multiplex PCR; the TCRdb copy retains only in-frame clones and omits some. The top ten hold roughly 7.8% of the sample, which has under 150,000 clones, 89% seen once. The sample comprised PBMCs. Receptors were obtained from a man in his fifties or sixties with head and neck cancer.

The genes are TRBV18 and TRBJ1-2; tentative D call: TRBD1 (6 bases). CDR3 size: 15 residues. The germline V gene has CDR1 KGHSH and CDR2 LQKENI. V gave up 2 bases and J gave up 4 bases, with 14 bases separating them. CDR3: CASSPANRAFYGYTF. Written as DNA, the CDR3 is TGTGCCAGCTCACCAGCTAACAGGGCCTTCTATGGCTACACCTTC.

The CDR3 region has the DNA TGTGCCAGCAGCCTAGGTAGACAGGGCCCCTACGAGCAGTACTTC. As protein: CASSLGRQGPYEQYF. The chain employs TRBV11-2 and TRBJ2-7; the match to TRBD1 covers 7 bases. The length of the CDR3 is 15 residues. Looked up from germline, CDR1 is SGHAT and CDR2 is FQNNGV. Trimming took 5 bases from V and 2 from J; bases not matched to a gene: 9.

The genes are TRBV5-1 and TRBJ1-5; D ambiguous. CDR1 and CDR2 (germline): SGHRS, YFSETQ. The CDR3 is 17 amino acids. V lost 5 bases to trimming and J lost 0 bases, with 18 bases between them. The CDR3 DNA is TGCGCCAGCAGTCCTGGACCGCTTATAGCTAGCAATCAGCCCCAGCATTTT. It encodes CASSPGPLIASNQPQHF.

The rearrangement joins TRBV5-1 to TRBJ2-3; D gene uncertain. There are 18 residues in the CDR3. Trimming took 2 bases from V and 0 from J, leaving 19 bases between them. Germline assignment: CDR1 SGHRS and CDR2 YFSETQ. CDR3 bases: TGCGCCAGCAGCTTCGGGCCTTCCACCTCCCGCAGCACAGATACGCAGTATTTT. It is translated as CASSFGPSTSRSTDTQYF.

The J gene is TRBJ1-5, the V gene TRBV24-1; no clear D. The V end lost 3 bases, the J end lost 0 bases, and 2 bases lay between the germline ends. Germline CDR1 and CDR2: KGHDR and SFDVKD. The CDR3 runs 13 residues. The CDR3 is CATSDRSNQPQHF. The CDR3 DNA is TGTGCCACCAGTGATCGTAGCAATCAGCCCCAGCATTTT.

The CDR3 protein is CASSPAGTGGSEQYF. DNA of the CDR3: TGTGCCAGCTCACCCGCCGGGACAGGGGGATCCGAGCAGTACTTC. This chain uses TRBV18 with TRBJ2-7, with 11 bases identical to TRBD1. The CDR3 loop spans 15 amino acids. Germline CDR1 KGHSH, CDR2 LQKENI. J gave up 6 bases and V 3 bases, and 7 bases lay outside the gene matches.

The rearrangement joins TRBV5-4 to TRBJ1-1; TRBD1 might be the D (5 bases). The germline V and J ends were trimmed by 0 bases and 2 bases, with 17 bases remaining between them. The CDR3 runs to 17 residues. Germline loops: CDR1 SGHNT, CDR2 YYREEE (reference sequence). Here the CDR3 reads CASSLGLGGTINTEAFF. As DNA, the CDR3 is TGTGCCAGCAGCTTGGGCCTGGGGGGGACCATTAACACTGAAGCTTTCTTT.

This chain uses TRBV10-3 with TRBJ2-2; 9 nucleotides match TRBD1. V lost 1 base and J lost 2; bases outside the gene matches: 2. CDR1 and CDR2 (germline): ENHRY, SYGVKD. The CDR3 spans 16 residues. As DNA, the CDR3 is TGTGCCATCAGTGAGTGGGGACAGGGAAACACCGGGGAGCTGTTTTTT. Translating gives CAISEWGQGNTGELFF.

This rearrangement joins TRBV5-1 to TRBJ1-2; TRBD1 might be the D (5 bases). The CDR3 totals 14 residues. Germline V gene sequence: CDR1 SGHRS, CDR2 YFSETQ. V gave up 4 bases and J gave up 7 bases, with 17 bases separating them. The CDR3 spells CASSTMGPPAGYTF. The DNA of the CDR3 is TGCGCCAGCAGCACTATGGGGCCCCCGGCTGGCTACACCTTC.

The rearrangement uses TRBV5-1 and TRBJ2-1; 7 bases are shared with TRBD1. With 0 bases clipped from V and 1 base from J, the junction kept 1 base outside the gene matches. The germline V gene has CDR1 SGHRS and CDR2 YFSETQ. CDR3 length: 15 residues. CDR3 protein: CASSLEGASYNEQFF. Written as DNA, the CDR3 is TGCGCCAGCAGCTTGGAGGGGGCATCCTACAATGAGCAGTTCTTC.

The V gene is TRBV5-1, the J gene TRBJ1-1; D gene ambiguous. CDR3 size: 15 residues. Trimming stripped 4 bases from V and 5 bases from J, with 18 bases between. Germline V gives CDR1 SGHRS, CDR2 YFSETQ. The CDR3: CASSPMTLLMTEAFF. CDR3 nucleotide sequence: TGCGCCAGCAGCCCCATGACACTCCTGATGACTGAAGCTTTCTTT.

A single count supports this clone. This sequence joins TRBV6-5 and TRBJ2-2; D not certain. The CDR3 is 13 residues long. CDR1 MNHEY and CDR2 SVGAGI come from the germline V gene. Trimming cost V 2 bases and J 8 bases, with 9 bases left between them. CDR3 DNA sequence: TGTGCCAGCAGTTACACTCAGCAGGGGGAGCTGTTTTTT. This codes for CASSYTQQGELFF.

V usage is TRBV9 and J usage is TRBJ2-1; tentatively, D is TRBD2 (7 bases). The germline V gene encodes CDR1 SGDLS and CDR2 YYNGEE. V lost 4 bases and J 8 bases, leaving 19 bases between the germline ends. The CDR3 extends over 15 amino acids. The chain's CDR3 is CASSPGEGEGDEQFF. CDR3 coding DNA: TGTGCCAGCAGCCCGGGGGAGGGGGAAGGGGATGAGCAGTTCTTC.

The count of this clone is one. The chain carries TRBV7-2 and TRBJ2-7; perhaps TRBD2 as D (6 bases). Looked up from germline, CDR1 is SGHTA and CDR2 is FQGNSA. This CDR3 spans 15 amino acids. The V end was cut by 1 base, the J end by 0 bases, with 10 bases between. The CDR3 nucleotides are TGTGCCAGCAGCTTAGGGGGGGAGCGCTCCTACGAGCAGTACTTC. Its protein product is CASSLGGERSYEQYF. The full variable domain, with the rest looked up from reference TRBV7-2 and TRBJ2-7, is GAGVSQSPSNKVTEKGKDVELRCDPISGHTALYWYRQSLGQGLEFLIYFQGNSAPDKSGLPSDRFSAERTGGSVSTLTIQRTQQEDSAVYLCASSLGGERSYEQYFGPGTRLTVT.

This clone showed up just once. The chain uses TRBV7-2 and TRBJ2-7, with D possibly being TRBD1 (6 bases). V was pared by 1 base and J by 4 bases, with 23 bases between. The length of the CDR3 is 18 residues. CDR1 is SGHTA, CDR2 FQGNSA, per germline. This CDR3 reads CASSLEKQGTQNRYEQYF. The CDR3 DNA sequence: TGTGCCAGCAGCTTAGAGAAGCAGGGGACCCAGAATAGGTACGAGCAGTACTTC.